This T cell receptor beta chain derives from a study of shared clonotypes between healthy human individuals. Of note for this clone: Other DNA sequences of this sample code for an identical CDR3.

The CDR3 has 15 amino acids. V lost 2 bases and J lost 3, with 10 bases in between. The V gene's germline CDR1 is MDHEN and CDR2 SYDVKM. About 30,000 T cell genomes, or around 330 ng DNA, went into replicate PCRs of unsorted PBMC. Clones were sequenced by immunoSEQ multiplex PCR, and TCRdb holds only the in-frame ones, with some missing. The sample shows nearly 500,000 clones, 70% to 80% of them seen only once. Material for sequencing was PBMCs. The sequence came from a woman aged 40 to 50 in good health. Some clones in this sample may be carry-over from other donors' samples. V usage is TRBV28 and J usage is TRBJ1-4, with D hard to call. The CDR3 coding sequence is TGTGCCAGCAGTTTAGAGGGAGCGTCTAATGAAAAACTGTTTTTT. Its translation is CASSLEGASNEKLFF.